The text below deals with one T cell receptor beta chain. In this sample, this clone turned up many times. Which antigen it targets is not known. Base qualities are not provided; no much larger clone lies one nucleotide away. Healthy HIV-negative adults with no recently reported acute infections or vaccinations were included as donors. Every donor was a Caucasian adult living in Nashville, Tennessee, USA. Magnetic negative selection was used to enrich CD4+ T cells, after which naive cells were positively selected on CD45RA and the negative fraction became the memory subset. After blood collection by leukapheresis, PBMCs were isolated using Ficoll-Histopaque density gradient centrifugation and then cryopreserved in the vapor phase of liquid nitrogen. Analytical flow cytometry was used to check the purity and quantity of each magnetically sorted T cell population. Genomic DNA was isolated from each sorted fraction and quantified by UV absorbance on a Nanodrop 2000c.

TCR CDR3 regions were amplified from genomic DNA by multiplex PCR using the deep immunoSEQ assay. For each cell subset, the extracted genomic DNA was distributed evenly across all wells of several immunoSEQ 96-well plates, and each plate served as one replicate. Each replicate PCR for sorted subsets received about 210 ng genomic DNA, equal to some 32,000 T cell genomes. Purified libraries were measured with a Qubit 3.0 fluorometer, size-checked on a Bioanalyzer 2100, and measured again with the KAPA Library Quantification kit. Each immunoSEQ 96-well plate was sequenced on its own single-read 150-cycle Illumina NextSeq 550 flow cell. The source study handled its data this way. The immunoSEQ output contained only junctional sequences without quality scores, so filtering could not match that applied to full-length reads. Sequences were annotated with PyIR, a Python wrapper for IgBLAST v1.9, using IMGT germline references to assign V/J genes and CDR3. Reads with weak V/J assignments (E-value above 1e-6), missing CDR3, stop codons, out-of-frame junctions, or ambiguous translated residues were removed. V3J clonotypes were defined as sequences sharing the same inferred V gene, J gene, and CDR3 amino acid sequence. The percentage overlap between two repertoires was calculated by dividing the number of shared unique clonotypes by the size of the smaller repertoire. Repertoire richness was assessed with RTK rarefaction, the Chao1 estimator, and Recon v2.1 estimates of unobserved clonotypes. Generation probabilities were computed with OLGA for all TCRbeta clonotypes obtained by the gDNA method from four donors. Here the immuneACCESS table is served through TCRdb, limited to in-frame sequences with V and J called. Missing clones are a known gap in these copies; in checked studies unresolved V genes cover under half, and the rest lacks a known reason. V and J calls and clone size come straight from that table; D and trimming were deduced from the DNA. This sample lists 600,000 to 800,000 clones; approximately 72% were detected once. The ten largest make up roughly 1.8% of the sample.

The junction carries 11 bases between V and J, which are trimmed by 5 bases and 0 bases respectively. Counted from cysteine to phenylalanine, this CDR3 has 15 amino acids. Only the CDR3 portion is preserved as DNA: 45 bases, with reading frame beginning at the first base. CDR1 is given as LNHDA and CDR2 as SQIVND, both from the germline V gene (reference sequence). The source of the sample is a study of shared clonotypes between healthy human individuals (dated by TCRdb to the early 2020s). Regarding the complete study: A couple of women and a few men aged 18 to 49 years were included in the cohort. For each donor, CD4 naive and CD4 memory were each given three plates, CD8 naive was given two plates, and CD8 memory was given one plate. The study deeply sequenced blood TCR repertoires of five healthy adults to estimate repertoire size and the extent of clonotype sharing between individuals. Libraries were prepared and TCR repertoires were sequenced by different laboratories using diverse techniques, in order to increase sequencing depth and limit assay-specific biases. Leukapheresis yielded between about 0.85 and 9 billion PBMCs per donor. The investigation overall reported the following: Naive subsets generally had larger estimated clonotype richness than memory subsets did. Around 5.4% of naive CD4, 3.5% of naive CD8, about 2.5% of memory CD4, and approximately 0.39% of memory CD8 clonotypes were shared across a few donors. Rarefaction of sorted-subset datasets indicated incomplete sequencing despite the large sequencing depth. The genetic and exposure-history diversity represented was limited by the small number of donors. Sampling was limited to blood, and TCR repertoires in tissue likely differ from TCR repertoires in blood. Pairwise subsampling indicated that sequencing depth was expected to affect the degree of clonotype sharing among donors. Compared with non-shared clonotypes, the clonotypes found in all four sorted-subset donors had higher generation probabilities.

The source of this sequence is a woman in her 30s in good health. Source material: memory CD4+ T cells sorted from blood. Read against the paper, the sample's cell subset or site label means: CD45RA-negative fraction. The chain links TRBV19 with TRBJ1-3; a tentative D match to TRBD1 spans 6 bases. CDR3 region: CASSVQGYSGNTIYF. The nucleotides are TGTGCCAGTAGTGTACAGGGCTACTCTGGAAACACCATATATTTT. The CDR3 plus the reference TRBV19 and TRBJ1-3 genes for the other parts give the full variable domain: DGGITQSPKYLFRKEGQNVTLSCEQNLNHDAMYWYRQDPGQGLRLIYYSQIVNDFQKGDIAEGYSVSREKKESFPLTVTSAQKNPTAFYLCASSVQGYSGNTIYFGEGSWLTVV.